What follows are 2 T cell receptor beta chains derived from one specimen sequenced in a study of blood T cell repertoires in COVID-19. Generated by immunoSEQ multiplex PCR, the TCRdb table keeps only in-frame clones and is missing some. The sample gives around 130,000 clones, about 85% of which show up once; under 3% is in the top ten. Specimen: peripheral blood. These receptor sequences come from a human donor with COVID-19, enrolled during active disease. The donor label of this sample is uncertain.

The CDR3 DNA reads as TGTGCCAGCAGCCTCCACCCCCGGGGAACTGAAGCTTTCTTT. Translating gives CASSLHPRGTEAFF. V usage is TRBV4-2 and J usage is TRBJ1-1, with D uncertain. Germline V gene lookup returns CDR1 LGHNA and CDR2 YNFKEQ. This CDR3 contains 14 residues. The V and J ends lost 4 bases and 5 bases respectively, with 14 bases between them.

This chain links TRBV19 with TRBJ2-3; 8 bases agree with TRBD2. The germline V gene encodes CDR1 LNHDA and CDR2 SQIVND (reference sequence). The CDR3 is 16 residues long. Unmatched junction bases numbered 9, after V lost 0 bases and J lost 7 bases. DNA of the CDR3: TGTGCCAGTAGTATAGAAAGAAGCGGGGGAGCCAATACGCAGTATTTT. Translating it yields CASSIERSGGANTQYF. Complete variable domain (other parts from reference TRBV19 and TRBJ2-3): DGGITQSPKYLFRKEGQNVTLSCEQNLNHDAMYWYRQDPGQGLRLIYYSQIVNDFQKGDIAEGYSVSREKKESFPLTVTSAQKNPTAFYLCASSIERSGGANTQYFGPGTRLTVL.